This T cell receptor (beta chain) was sequenced for a study of shared clonotypes between healthy human individuals. Selected positively for CCR7 and CD45RO-negative, naive CD8 cells excluded terminally differentiated effector memory CD45RA+ cells. There were no recent acute infections or vaccinations among the donors, who were healthy HIV-negative adults. V was shortened by 7 bases and J by 6 bases, with 19 bases between the two germline ends. Germline assignment: CDR1 LNHDA and CDR2 SQIVND (reference sequence). The CDR3 totals 15 residues. Measured with immunoSEQ multiplex PCR; TCRdb has only the in-frame clones, and not every one. The data contain about 2.1 million clones, 90% to 95% of them singletons. In its sample, this clone was seen once.

The receptor comes from a man aged 18-30 years in good health. Some clones in this sample may be carry-over from other donors' samples. The rearrangement links TRBV19 to TRBJ1-5; possible D gene TRBD1, 6 bases. The sequenced sample consisted of naive CD8+ T cells from PBMCs. The CDR3 sequence is CASNYRDIATQPQHF. The CDR3 nucleotides are TGTGCCAGTAACTACCGGGACATCGCCACTCAGCCCCAGCATTTT.